The rows below give T cell receptor beta chains drawn from one sample of a study of control samples from healthy donors and cancer patients. Here immunoSEQ multiplex PCR was the method, and the copy in TCRdb shows in-frame clones only, minus some. This sample has 100,000 to 150,000 clones, with roughly 87% found just once. The sequenced sample consisted of blood. The source of these receptors is a man between 18 and 35 years old in good health. Both conserved end residues are part of each CDR3. A D gene is named only where the DNA matches it firmly. Rows may omit the clone size; those that give it use once, few, many or a size class.

>.|.|TRBV21-1|TRBJ1-3
TGTGCCAGCAGCAAGATGGGCCTTTCTGGAAACACCATATATTTT
CASSKMGLSGNTIYF
>.|.|TRBV7-2|TRBJ1-2
TGTGCCAGCAGCTTCTCGACAGCTCCCTTCTTC
CASSFSTAPFF
>TRBD2|.|TRBV14|TRBJ2-3
TGTGCCAGCAGCCAGGCCGGGACTAGCGTTTTCACAGATACGCAGTATTTT
CASSQAGTSVFTDTQYF
>TRBD2|many|TRBV30|TRBJ2-7
TGTGCCTGGAGTGAACGACTAGCGCAGTCCTACGAGCAGTACTTC
CAWSERLAQSYEQYF
>TRBD1|.|TRBV11-2|TRBJ1-1
TGTGCCAGCAGCCCGACAGGGGTAGACACTGAAGCTTTCTTT
CASSPTGVDTEAFF
>.|.|TRBV7-2|TRBJ1-1
TGTGCCAGCAGCTTAAATTTAAGGGGTCGGGCGAACACTGAAGCTTTCTTT
CASSLNLRGRANTEAFF
>TRBD1|.|TRBV10-1|TRBJ2-7
TGCGCCAGCAGTGAGGACAGGGCGGGCGAGCAGTACTTC
CASSEDRAGEQYF
>.|.|TRBV25-1|TRBJ1-1
TGTGCCAGCAGTGAGGGGCGGCACCCGAACACTGAAGCTTTCTTT
CASSEGRHPNTEAFF
>.|.|TRBV11-2|TRBJ2-3
TGTGCCAGCTACCGATCCGGACTCGGGAAGGGGGTTACGCAGTATTTT
CASYRSGLGKGVTQYF
>.|once|TRBV18|TRBJ1-5
TGTGCCAGCTCTCCCCCATTGGGGTCAGATTATAGCAATCAGCCCCAGCATTTT
CASSPPLGSDYSNQPQHF
>.|.|TRBV28|TRBJ2-3
TGTGCCAGCAGTTTTGGCAGAGGCAGGAGAACTACAGATACGCAGTATTTT
CASSFGRGRRTTDTQYF
>.|.|TRBV14|TRBJ1-6
TGTGCCAGCAGCCAGGGAGTGGGATACTATAATTCACCCCTCCACTTT
CASSQGVGYYNSPLHF
>TRBD1|.|TRBV2|TRBJ2-7
TGTGCCAGCAGTGAGGGGACAGGGATGGCCGAGCAGTACTTC
CASSEGTGMAEQYF
>.|.|TRBV6-2/TRBV6-3|TRBJ2-5
TGTGCCAGCAGTCTTATCAGTGGGGAGACCCAGTACTTC
CASSLISGETQYF
>.|.|TRBV7-3|TRBJ2-1
TGTGCCAGCAGCTTAACGGGCCTGTACAATGAGCAGTTCTTC
CASSLTGLYNEQFF
>.|.|TRBV19|TRBJ1-1
TGTGCCAGTAGTATCCACAGGGATGGTTTAAGGGACACTGAAGCTTTCTTT
CASSIHRDGLRDTEAFF
>.|.|TRBV5-1|TRBJ2-7
TGCGCCAGCAGGGGTCAGATATCGATGATCTCCGGGGAAGACGAGCAGTACTTC
CASRGQISMISGEDEQYF
>TRBD1|.|TRBV28|TRBJ2-7
TGTGAATCCGCTGGACAGGCCGAACCATACGAGCAGTACTTC
CESAGQAEPYEQYF
>.|once|TRBV28|TRBJ1-2
TGTGCTATAGGGGGGCAGAACTATGGCTACACCTTC
CAIGGQNYGYTF
>.|.|TRBV28|TRBJ1-2
TGTGCCAGCAGTCGGACAGAAGGCTACACCTTC
CASSRTEGYTF
>.|.|TRBV29-1|TRBJ2-3
TGCAGCGTCGTCCTTACTTCAGATACGCAGTATTTT
CSVVLTSDTQYF
>.|few|TRBV30|TRBJ2-7
TGTGCCTGGAGCCCGGGGAGCTACGAGCAGTACTTC
CAWSPGSYEQYF
>TRBD1|once|TRBV18|TRBJ1-1
TGTGCCAGCTCGCGGGACAGGGGCCTCTTGGGCACTGAAGCTTTCTTT
CASSRDRGLLGTEAFF
>.|.|TRBV7-9|TRBJ1-2
TGTGCCAGCAGCTTAGGTCTGCGGGGCGTCTACTATGGCTACACCTTC
CASSLGLRGVYYGYTF
>.|few|TRBV7-8|TRBJ2-1
TGTGCCAGCAGCCTGCGAGAGACCACTTACAATGAGCAGTTCTTC
CASSLRETTYNEQFF
>.|.|TRBV28|TRBJ1-2
TGTGCCAGCAACCCGACAGTACCTGGCTACACCTTC
CASNPTVPGYTF
>TRBD2|.|TRBV11-2|TRBJ2-7
TGTGCCAGCAAGTCCACTGGGACTAGCGGGGCTTACGAGCAGTACTTC
CASKSTGTSGAYEQYF
>TRBD1|.|TRBV5-6|TRBJ1-5
TGTGCCAGCAGCCGGACAGGGGTGGACAATCAGCCCCAGCATTTT
CASSRTGVDNQPQHF
>TRBD2|once|TRBV28|TRBJ2-1
TGTGCCAGCACCGGAAGGACTAGCGGGAATAGGAATGAGCAGTTCTTC
CASTGRTSGNRNEQFF
>TRBD2|.|TRBV5-1|TRBJ2-3
TGCGCCAGCAGACTAGCGGGATACACAGATACGCAGTATTTT
CASRLAGYTDTQYF
>.|.|TRBV9|TRBJ1-6
TGTGCCAGCAGCGTACGGGCCTCGGCTTCACCCCTCCACTTT
CASSVRASASPLHF
>TRBD1|many|TRBV6-5|TRBJ1-1
TGTGCCAGCTCCCGGGACAGACCTTTGGGAGCTTTCTTT
CASSRDRPLGAFF
>.|once|TRBV10-3|TRBJ1-3
TGTGCCATCACAGGGCCTGGAAACACCATATATTTT
CAITGPGNTIYF
>.|.|TRBV14|TRBJ2-5
TGTGCCAGCAGCAAGCTGTCAGGACCCCAAGAGACCCAGTACTTC
CASSKLSGPQETQYF
>.|.|TRBV11-3|TRBJ2-3
TGTGCCAGCAGCTTCGGGGCAGATACGCAGTATTTT
CASSFGADTQYF
>.|.|TRBV30|TRBJ1-1
TGTGCCTGGAGTGTTCACAGTTTTGAAGCTTTCTTT
CAWSVHSFEAFF
>.|.|TRBV20-1|TRBJ2-5
TGCAGTGCGAGTAGCGTTGGGGAGACCCAGTACTTC
CSASSVGETQYF
>.|.|TRBV19|TRBJ1-4
TGTGCCAGTAGGACCCCAACTAATGAAAAACTGTTTTTT
CASRTPTNEKLFF
>TRBD1|once|TRBV11-2|TRBJ1-5
TGTGCCAGCAGCTTAACAGGGGGCAGGAAGTCAGATGGCAATCAGCCCCAGCATTTT
CASSLTGGRKSDGNQPQHF
>.|once|TRBV5-1|TRBJ1-1
TGCGCCAGCAGCCCCTGGTTGCGGGCTAACACTGAAGCTTTCTTT
CASSPWLRANTEAFF
>.|.|TRBV11-2|TRBJ1-2
TGTGCCAGCAGCTTAGGGGGGACGGGGATCGGTGGCTACACCTTC
CASSLGGTGIGGYTF
>.|once|TRBV9|TRBJ2-1
TGTGCCAGCAGCGGTGACAGCTCCTACAATGAGCAGTTCTTC
CASSGDSSYNEQFF
>.|once|TRBV9|TRBJ2-7
TGTGCCAGCAGCGTAGGCACACGCTCCTACGAGCAGTACTTC
CASSVGTRSYEQYF
>.|.|TRBV29-1|TRBJ1-2
TGCAGCGTTGAGTCGGGGGACTATGGCTACACCTTC
CSVESGDYGYTF
>.|many|TRBV28|TRBJ1-5
TGTGCCAGCAGTTTTCTTTCTGGTCAGCCCCAGCATTTT
CASSFLSGQPQHF
>.|once|TRBV12-3/TRBV12-4|TRBJ1-2
TGTGCCAGCAGTTTCCGGGACACATATGGCTACACCTTC
CASSFRDTYGYTF
>.|.|TRBV19|TRBJ2-5
TGTGCCAGTAGTATAGACCACAACTCGATACTAGGGGAGACCCAGTACTTC
CASSIDHNSILGETQYF
>.|.|TRBV5-8|TRBJ2-3
TGTGCCAGCAGCTTGTTTACCGACCCTCGCACAGATACGCAGTATTTT
CASSLFTDPRTDTQYF
>TRBD1|.|TRBV28|TRBJ1-6
TGTGCCAGCAGTTTACCCCCGGGACAGGAGGTGAATTCACCCCTCCACTTT
CASSLPPGQEVNSPLHF
>TRBD2|once|TRBV7-8|TRBJ2-2
TGTGCCAGCAGCCCTCGACTAGCGGGAGGTTCACCCGGGGAGCTGTTTTTT
CASSPRLAGGSPGELFF
>.|.|TRBV7-2|TRBJ2-7
TGTGCCAGCAGCCCGGACAGAGTCTCCGAGCAGTACTTC
CASSPDRVSEQYF
>.|.|TRBV11-1|TRBJ1-1
TGTGCCAGCAGCTTAGCGGACAGAAAAGTGAACACTGAAGCTTTCTTT
CASSLADRKVNTEAFF
>.|many|TRBV2|TRBJ1-4
TGTGCCAGCAGTGAATCGGAGGCCAACCGGGAAAAACTGTTTTTT
CASSESEANREKLFF
>.|.|TRBV7-3|TRBJ1-2
TGCGCCAGCAGCTTAGGGCCGGCTGATGGCTACACCTTC
CASSLGPADGYTF
>.|once|TRBV30|TRBJ1-1
TGTGCCTGGAGTGTACTGCCGGCGGTGAGAGCTTTCTTT
CAWSVLPAVRAFF
>TRBD1|.|TRBV11-3|TRBJ2-1
TGTGCCAGCAGCTTAAGTGGGGACAGGCGGCAGTTCTTC
CASSLSGDRRQFF
>.|.|TRBV6-5|TRBJ2-7
TGTGCCAGCAATGGGGCGGGGTCAGTCCACGAGCAGTACTTC
CASNGAGSVHEQYF